This entry features one TCR beta chain sequence. Per the authors' pipeline: Reference gene primers were amplified, and this amplification served to estimate nucleated cell counts. Clones were read by immunoSEQ multiplex PCR, and TCRdb kept only the in-frame ones, dropping some. The DNA was the basis for D and trimming; V, J and clone size are from that table. The profile shows hundreds of thousands of clones, 75% to 85% of them singletons. This entry belongs to a study of blood T cell repertoires in COVID-19. About the study: Donors in the United States, Italy and Spain gave samples during acute or convalescent COVID-19.

The V segment lost 5 bases and the J segment 3 bases; nucleotides outside the gene matches: 10. The V gene's germline CDR1 is SEHNR and CDR2 FQNEAQ (reference sequence). This CDR3 comprises 16 residues. The sequence came from a woman aged 70-85 years with acute or convalescent COVID-19. Sample: peripheral blood. The chain is built from TRBV7-9 and TRBJ1-5; TRBD1 matches at 7 bases. CDR3: CASSDETGPPNQPQHF. The CDR3 DNA sequence: TGTGCCAGCAGCGATGAGACAGGGCCCCCCAATCAGCCCCAGCATTTT.